What follows describes a single T cell receptor beta chain. Its antigen remains unidentified. This CDR3 spans 13 amino acids. Germline V gene lookup returns CDR1 SGHTA and CDR2 FQGTGA. The V end was cut by 5 bases, the J end by 7 bases, with 11 bases between. The sample originates from a study of T cell responses to AZD1222 COVID-19 vaccine. Clones were read by immunoSEQ multiplex PCR, and TCRdb kept only the in-frame ones, dropping some. Here the sample spans around 83,000 clones, around nine tenths being singletons. Study-wide results and caveats: Clonal diversity was possibly underestimated; the donors were predominantly white British and more often female. Within unmutated variant regions lay the reported targets of nearly half of spike-specific TCRs. Among AZD1222 vaccinees, only five to seven were seropositive at baseline. The CD4 TCRs associated with vaccination extended across spike and predominated at 160-218 and 743-854.

The source was peripheral blood, collected on day 0 of AZD1222 vaccination. The sequence was obtained from an adult in good health. The chain carries TRBV7-3 and TRBJ2-2; D ambiguous. The CDR3: CASSQGSIGELFF. In nucleotides, the CDR3 is TGTGCCAGCAGCCAAGGGTCAATCGGGGAGCTGTTTTTT.